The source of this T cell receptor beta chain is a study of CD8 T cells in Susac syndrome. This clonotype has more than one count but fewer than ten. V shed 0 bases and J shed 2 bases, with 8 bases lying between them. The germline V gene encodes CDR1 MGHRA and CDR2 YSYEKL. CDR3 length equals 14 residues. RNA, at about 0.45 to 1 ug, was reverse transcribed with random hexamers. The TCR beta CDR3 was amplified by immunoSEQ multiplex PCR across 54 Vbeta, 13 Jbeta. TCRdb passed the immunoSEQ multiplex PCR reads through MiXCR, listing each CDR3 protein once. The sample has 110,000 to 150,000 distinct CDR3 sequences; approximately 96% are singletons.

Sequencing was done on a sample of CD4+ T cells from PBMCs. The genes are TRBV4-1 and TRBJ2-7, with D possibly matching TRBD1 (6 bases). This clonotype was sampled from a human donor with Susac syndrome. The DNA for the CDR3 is TGCGCCAGCAGCCAAGATGGGGGCCCCTACGAGCAGTACTTC. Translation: CASSQDGGPYEQYF.